The entry that follows covers one TCR beta chain sequence. Antigen specificity is unknown. The data originate from a study of T-cell memory formation after mild COVID-19. Study in general: Clustering of TCRs was largely donor specific. Findings and limits, study-wide: The study detected some responding clones in pre-infection memory, suggesting cross-reactive memory joined.

The germline gives CDR1 SQVTM, CDR2 ANQGSEA. The V gene lost 4 bases and the J gene lost 1 base, with 16 bases spanning the gap. The CDR3 is 15 amino acids. Employing constant-segment primers, 5'RACE generated TCR alpha and TCR beta cDNA libraries bearing sample barcodes and UMIs. TCRdb recomputed calls from the 5' RACE reads with MiXCR, one row per CDR3 protein. The sample yields 250,000 or so distinct CDR3 sequences, more than 8% seen once. Sequenced material: PBMCs or a T cell subset sorted from them (not recorded which). The receptor was derived from a man younger than 30 who had mild COVID-19 (a few samples of this study predate the infection). Cell type and time point are not known. The chain recombines TRBV29-1 with TRBJ2-5; D is perhaps TRBD2 (7 bases). In DNA, the CDR3 is TGCAGCGTTGGTTTTACGGGGGGCTTCCAAGAGACCCAGTACTTC. This gives the protein CSVGFTGGFQETQYF.